The subject of this entry is one TCR beta chain. Its antigen is not known. Though nominally healthy at sampling, donors likely had unrecorded immune exposures. Vbeta (60) and Jbeta (13) primers were used in the PCR. Assay used: immunoSEQ multiplex PCR; TCRdb lists only in-frame clones, some missing. The profile covers about 120,000 clones, with roughly three quarters appearing a single time and approximately 4.5% taken by the ten largest. The entry originates in a study of cytomegalovirus exposure and HLA in healthy donors. Notes on the study in general: Sequencing had likely introduced a cluster of highly shared sequence variants as an artifact. A few of the chains that were CMV-associated were confirmed in vitro to be specific for CMV antigens.

The CDR3 runs to 15 residues. The germline gives CDR1 MRHNA, CDR2 SNTAGT. V was pared by 6 bases and J by 1 base, with 6 bases of the junction left unmatched. The chain combines TRBV6-4 with TRBJ2-1; 7 bases align to TRBD2. Sequenced input: PBMCs. This clonotype was sampled from a young man in good health and CMV-seropositive. The CDR3 DNA sequence: TGTGCCAGCAGGCAACTCGGGGGGTCCTACAATGAGCAGTTCTTC. This translates into CASRQLGGSYNEQFF.